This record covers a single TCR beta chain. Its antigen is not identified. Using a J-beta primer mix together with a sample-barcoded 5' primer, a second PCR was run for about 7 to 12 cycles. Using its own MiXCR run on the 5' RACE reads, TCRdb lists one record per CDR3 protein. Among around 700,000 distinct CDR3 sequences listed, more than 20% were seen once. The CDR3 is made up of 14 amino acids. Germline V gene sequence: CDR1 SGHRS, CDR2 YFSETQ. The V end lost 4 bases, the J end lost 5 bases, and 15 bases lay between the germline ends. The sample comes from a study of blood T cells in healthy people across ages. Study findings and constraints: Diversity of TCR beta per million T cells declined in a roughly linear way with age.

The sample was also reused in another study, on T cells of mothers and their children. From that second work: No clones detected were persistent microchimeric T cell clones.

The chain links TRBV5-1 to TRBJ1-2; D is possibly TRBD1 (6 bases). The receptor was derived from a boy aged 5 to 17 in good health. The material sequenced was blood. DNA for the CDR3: TGCGCCAGCAGCCTCATACAGGGAGGATATGGCTACACCTTC. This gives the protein CASSLIQGGYGYTF. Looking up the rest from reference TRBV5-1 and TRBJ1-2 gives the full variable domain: KAGVTQTPRYLIKTRGQQVTLSCSPISGHRSVSWYQQTPGQGLQFLFEYFSETQRNKGNFPGRFSGRQFSNSRSEMNVSTLELGDSALYLCASSLIQGGYGYTFGSGTRLTVV.